The TCR beta chain described here comes from a study of beta chain features in type 1 diabetes. This clone has only a few counts. Its target is unknown. V dropped 5 bases and J dropped 0 bases, with 10 bases sitting between them. This CDR3 is built from 14 residues. CDR1 and CDR2 from the germline V gene are SGHRS and YFSETQ. Naive, central memory, regulatory and stem cell-like memory cells within the CD4+ compartment were sorted using CD45RO/CCR7/CD25/CD127/CD95/CD27. Study-wide findings and caveats: Among type 1 diabetes patients, VDJ junctions had fewer insertions and more deletions. Researchers report that Type 1 diabetes patients had moderately but significantly shorter TCRB CDR3s across all four CD4+ subsets.

Expressed TCRB transcripts were sequenced after all isolated RNA was converted to cDNA. This table comes from immunoSEQ multiplex PCR, and its TCRdb copy is limited to in-frame clones, with some not included. Among about 170,000 clones listed, 7% to 9% were seen once. This receptor was obtained from a man aged 18 to 30 with type 1 diabetes. The sequencing input was central memory CD4+ T cells from blood. The chain couples TRBV5-1 to TRBJ2-3, with D possibly TRBD1 on 5 matching bases. CDR3 sequence (DNA): TGCGCCAGCAGTAGACAGAGGAGCACAGATACGCAGTATTTT. Translated: CASSRQRSTDTQYF.